The next 23 T cell receptor beta chains were all read from a single sample in a study of naive and memory T cell subsets. The beta constant-region primer was an equimolar mix of two oligonucleotides covering TRBC1 and TRBC2. Four rounds of PCR amplified the ligated cDNA using nested alpha and beta constant-region primers plus SP2. TCRdb called the UMI-ligation and nested PCR reads again in MiXCR, with one record for every CDR3 protein. The repertoire holds roughly 92,000 distinct CDR3 sequences, with 10% to 12% as singletons. The antigens these receptors bind are not known. Findings and limits, study-wide: A few larger clonotypes appeared in naive repertoires, especially CD8, possibly memory cells re-expressing CD45RA.

Sequencing used naive CD4+ T cells from blood. The receptor set was obtained from a human donor in good health.

This clonotype was counted only a few times. The V and J genes are TRBV6-5 and TRBJ2-1; 9 nucleotides line up with TRBD2. CDR1 is MNHEY, CDR2 SVGAGI, per germline. V shed 2 bases, J shed 6 bases, and the junction held 5 bases outside the gene matches. This CDR3 comprises 15 residues. CDR3 region: CASSYGRGGLNEQFF. CDR3 nucleotide sequence: TGTGCCAGCAGTTACGGGCGGGGGGGCCTCAATGAGCAGTTCTTC.

This chain connects TRBV15 to TRBJ2-1; a weak D match, TRBD1 (6 bases). The germline V gene encodes CDR1 LNHNV and CDR2 YYDKDF (reference sequence). The CDR3 runs to 16 residues. V lost 0 bases to trimming and J lost 7 bases, with 16 bases between them. The CDR3 sequence: CATSRDPTIRGNEQFF. Here the CDR3 DNA reads TGTGCCACCAGCAGAGATCCGACAATTAGGGGGAATGAGCAGTTCTTC.

This clonotype was seen at least ten times. The V call is TRBV6-6, the J call TRBJ2-7; D perhaps matches TRBD1 (5 bases). V was pared by 0 bases and J by 4 bases, with 19 bases between. This CDR3 has 17 residues. CDR1 is MNHNY and CDR2 is SVGAGI in the germline V gene (reference sequence). CDR3: CASSYSLLRQGKYEQYF. The CDR3, as DNA: TGTGCCAGCAGTTACTCTTTATTAAGGCAGGGAAAATACGAGCAGTACTTC.

Ten or more counts support this clonotype. The chain has TRBV29-1 and TRBJ2-7; TRBD2 aligns across 10 bases. After removal of 6 bases from V and 0 bases from J, the junction contained 8 bases not matched to a gene. The germline V gene encodes CDR1 SQVTM and CDR2 ANQGSEA. This CDR3 is 15 amino acids long. This chain's CDR3 is CSVAALAGVSYEQYF. The CDR3 nucleotides are TGCAGCGTCGCAGCGCTAGCGGGAGTCTCCTACGAGCAGTACTTC.

This clonotype was recorded a few times. This chain connects TRBV6-2 or TRBV6-3 to TRBJ2-7; D is possibly TRBD1 or TRBD2 (5 bases each). CDR1 and CDR2 (germline): MNHEY, SVGEGT. The CDR3 loop spans 15 amino acids. Trimming stripped 6 bases from V and 2 bases from J, with 17 bases between. The CDR3 bases are TGTGCCAGCAGACCATCGTGGGACCGGACCTACGAGCAGTACTTC. It yields the protein CASRPSWDRTYEQYF.

The rearrangement joins TRBV7-9 to TRBJ1-1; D is undetermined. The CDR3 has 15 residues. V gave up 0 bases and J gave up 1 base, with 9 bases separating them. Germline V gene sequence: CDR1 SEHNR, CDR2 FQNEAQ (reference sequence). CDR3 sequence: CASSLAVGANTEAFF. The CDR3 nucleotides are TGTGCCAGCAGCTTAGCGGTGGGAGCGAACACTGAAGCTTTCTTT.

This clonotype turned up a few times. The chain is built from TRBV6-2 or TRBV6-3 and TRBJ1-1; TRBD1 is a possible D gene (5 bases). Germline V gives CDR1 MNHEY, CDR2 SVGEGT. The ends were cut back, 5 bases at V and 2 bases at J, with 9 bases in the middle. This CDR3 contains 13 residues. The CDR3 reads CASSLDSNTEAFF. The CDR3 DNA follows: TGTGCCAGCAGTCTAGACAGCAACACTGAAGCTTTCTTT.

This clonotype was seen a handful of times. V usage is TRBV2 and J usage is TRBJ2-5; 9 nucleotides match TRBD2. V lost 8 bases, J lost 5 bases, and 12 bases stayed unmatched. Per the germline V gene, CDR1 is SNHLY and CDR2 is FYNNEI. The CDR3 runs 15 residues. CDR3 loop: CASGPPGLAFETQYF. The CDR3 bases are TGTGCCAGCGGCCCCCCGGGACTAGCATTTGAGACCCAGTACTTC.

V usage is TRBV10-3 and J usage is TRBJ1-1, with D possibly being TRBD1 (6 bases). V lost 6 bases, J lost 1 base, and 9 bases lay in between. Germline V CDR1 and CDR2: ENHRY, SYGVKD. There are 13 residues in the CDR3. The CDR3 protein is CAIRSQGNTEAFF. CDR3 nucleotides: TGTGCCATCAGATCACAGGGGAACACTGAAGCTTTCTTT.

The J gene is TRBJ2-7, the V gene TRBV7-9, with TRBD1 as a possible D gene (6 bases). This CDR3 region has 14 residues. The V end lost 4 bases, the J end lost 3 bases, and 13 bases lay between the germline ends. The V gene's germline CDR1 is SEHNR and CDR2 FQNEAQ (reference sequence). This chain's CDR3 is CASSSLGRGYEQYF. Here the CDR3 DNA reads TGTGCCAGCAGCTCCTTGGGCAGGGGCTACGAGCAGTACTTC.

This clonotype was counted a few times. The chain carries TRBV6-4 and TRBJ1-4; D possibly corresponds to TRBD1 (6 bases). Between the trimmed V and J ends, which lost 0 bases and 5 bases, there was a span of 13 bases. This CDR3 is built from 16 residues. Germline V gene lookup returns CDR1 MRHNA and CDR2 SNTAGT. This chain's CDR3 is CASSDSKQGPNEKLFF. The DNA of the CDR3 is TGTGCCAGCAGTGACTCGAAACAGGGACCAAATGAAAAACTGTTTTTT.

This clonotype was seen at least ten times. The rearrangement uses TRBV7-3 and TRBJ1-1; 7 nucleotides agree with TRBD1. Germline-derived CDR1 and CDR2 are SGHTA and FQGTGA. The CDR3 has 13 amino acids. After removal of 4 bases from V and 7 bases from J, the junction contained 6 bases not matched to a gene. The CDR3 DNA reads as TGTGCCAGCAGCTCTGGACAGGCAGATGAAGCTTTCTTT. Translating it yields CASSSGQADEAFF.

This chain connects TRBV7-9 to TRBJ2-7; the D is unclear. The germline V gene encodes CDR1 SEHNR and CDR2 FQNEAQ (reference sequence). CDR3 size: 13 residues. V was cut by 5 bases and J by 4 bases, with 12 bases left in between. Here the CDR3 DNA reads TGTGCCAGCAGCCCAACCAGGCCTTACGAGCAGTACTTC. It codes for CASSPTRPYEQYF.

The genes are TRBV6-2 or TRBV6-3 and TRBJ1-1; no firm D call. V was cut by 0 bases and J by 0 bases, with 8 bases left in between. The CDR3 is 15 residues long. Per germline, CDR1 MNHEY and CDR2 SVGEGT. The CDR3 coding sequence is TGTGCCAGCAGTTACTCTGGGAGGATGAACACTGAAGCTTTCTTT. This sequence encodes CASSYSGRMNTEAFF.

The chain is built from TRBV27 and TRBJ2-5, with D unresolved. Germline values: CDR1 MNHEY, CDR2 SMNVEV (reference sequence). The CDR3 runs 17 residues. Trimming removed 5 bases at V and 4 bases at J, with 23 bases between. The CDR3 DNA reads as TGTGCCAGCAGTACATTTCGGGCCCTCGCCGTTGGAGAGACCCAGTACTTC. This gives the protein CASSTFRALAVGETQYF.

V and J are TRBV6-2 or TRBV6-3 and TRBJ2-1, with a tentative D call TRBD2 (5 bases). CDR1 MNHEY and CDR2 SVGEGT come from the germline V gene. This CDR3 comprises 16 residues. Trimming cost V 6 bases and J 3 bases, with 18 bases left between them. In DNA form, the CDR3 reads TGTGCCAGCAGCTCTCCTTTGGGAGCCTTCTACAATGAGCAGTTCTTC. It codes for CASSSPLGAFYNEQFF.

This clonotype was counted only a few times. The gene calls are TRBV27 and TRBJ1-1; 12 bases map to TRBD1. The ends lost 10 bases at V and 4 bases at J; junction bases unmatched: 13. The germline V gene encodes CDR1 MNHEY and CDR2 SMNVEV (reference sequence). The CDR3 length is 16 residues. Written as DNA, the CDR3 is TGTGCCACCCTCGCCGGGACAGGGGGCCATAGCACTGAAGCTTTCTTT. Encoded protein: CATLAGTGGHSTEAFF.

This clonotype was observed many times. This sequence joins TRBV25-1 and TRBJ2-1; 7 bases are shared with TRBD1. V was pared by 7 bases and J by 15 bases, with 12 bases of the junction left unmatched. The CDR3 has 12 residues. Germline CDR1 MGHDK, CDR2 SYGVNS. The CDR3 sequence is CASTTDRVPLFF. DNA for the CDR3: TGTGCCAGCACCACTGACAGGGTACCCTTGTTCTTC.

The V call is TRBV18, the J call TRBJ1-5, with unresolved D. This CDR3 is built from 14 residues. Germline V gene data show CDR1 as KGHSH and CDR2 as LQKENI. V lost 5 bases and J lost 1, with 9 bases in between. The CDR3 loop is CASSAFESNQPQHF. DNA of the CDR3: TGTGCCAGCTCAGCCTTCGAAAGCAATCAGCCCCAGCATTTT. Drawing the rest from reference TRBV18 and TRBJ1-5, the complete variable domain is NAGVMQNPRHLVRRRGQEARLRCSPMKGHSHVYWYRQLPEEGLKFMVYLQKENIIDESGMPKERFSAEFPKEGPSILRIQQVVRGDSAAYFCASSAFESNQPQHFGDGTRLSIL.

V usage is TRBV7-9 and J usage is TRBJ2-3; 12 nucleotides align to TRBD2. This CDR3 is 16 amino acids long. J gave up 2 bases and V 4 bases, and 4 bases lay outside the gene matches. CDR1 and CDR2 from the germline V gene are SEHNR and FQNEAQ (reference sequence). CDR3 protein: CASSYGLAGLTDTQYF. Written as DNA, the CDR3 is TGTGCCAGCAGCTATGGACTAGCGGGACTCACAGATACGCAGTATTTT.

The sample holds a few counts of this clonotype. The V call is TRBV7-8, the J call TRBJ1-4; D remains ambiguous. Trimming took off 5 bases at V and 8 bases at J, with 18 bases between the two ends. The germline CDR1 and CDR2 sequences are SGHVS and FQNEAQ. There are 15 residues in the CDR3. In DNA form, the CDR3 reads TGTGCCAGCAGCCTAGTAGCCCTTTCAACCGAAAAACTGTTTTTT. It specifies CASSLVALSTEKLFF. The variable domain in full, completed from reference TRBV7-8 and TRBJ1-4, reads GAGVSQSPRYKVAKRGQDVALRCDPISGHVSLFWYQQALGQGPEFLTYFQNEAQLDKSGLPSDRFFAERPEGSVSTLKIQRTQQEDSAVYLCASSLVALSTEKLFFGSGTQLSVL.

The chain combines TRBV29-1 with TRBJ1-1, with D possibly matching TRBD1 (5 bases). Germline values: CDR1 SQVTM, CDR2 ANQGSEA. V dropped 4 bases and J dropped 1 base, with 10 bases sitting between them. This CDR3 comprises 13 residues. CDR3 in DNA: TGCAGCGTTGTCGACAGATCGAACACTGAAGCTTTCTTT. This sequence encodes CSVVDRSNTEAFF.

This clonotype was seen only a few times. CDR3 DNA: TGTGCCAGCAGCCACGCCGTGAGGGACGGGGGCCTGAACACTGAAGCTTTCTTT. Translation: CASSHAVRDGGLNTEAFF. The chain links TRBV7-6 to TRBJ1-1; D is perhaps TRBD1 (6 bases). CDR3 length: 18 amino acids. V was clipped by 5 bases and J by 0 bases, with 22 bases between them. CDR1 is SGHVS and CDR2 is FNYEAQ in the germline V gene.